This T cell receptor beta chain is from a study of T cell responses to AZD1222 COVID-19 vaccine (dated by TCRdb to the early 2020s). About the full investigation: A total of under 250 trial participants underwent TCR sequencing, of whom 207 had received two doses of AZD1222 and some 25 had received two doses of the MenACWY control vaccine. Trial participants were enrolled by age into subgroups of 18-55, 56-69 and 70-plus years, and around 150, 29 and 61 TCR-sequenced participants, respectively, were included in these subgroups.

The CDR3 regions of human TCRbeta chains were analyzed by immunosequencing. As for how the authors treated the data: Repertoire TCRs were checked for matches against a reference library of SARS-CoV-2-specific TCRs that had been generated using the MIRA antigen-specificity platform. Breadth was defined as the fraction of unique TCRs that were SARS-CoV-2-associated. Depth was defined as the fraction of total T cells that were SARS-CoV-2-associated. Each spike-specific TCR was assigned to its reactive spike region and to a CD4 or CD8 class using the MIRA data. Log10-transformed breadth and depth values were compared by one-way ANOVA with Sidak's multiple comparisons tests. In its TCRdb copy, this immuneACCESS table keeps in-frame sequences only and misses some clones. Where compared with another copy, unresolved V genes explain less than half of these, and the others have no known cause. That table furnishes V, J and clone size, whereas the DNA furnished D and trimming. This sample has about 80,000 clones in its table, and 70% to 90% of those were observed once. The top ten hold 8% to 13% of the sample.

For this clone: No cognate antigen has been identified for it. No clone much larger than this one lies a single base away; base qualities are absent.

Reading the germline V gene gives CDR1 MDHEN and CDR2 SYDVKM. From the cysteine through the phenylalanine, the CDR3 covers 14 amino acids. The only DNA kept is the CDR3, 42 bases in frame from the first base. Germline trimming amounts to 6 bases on V and 2 bases on J, with 7 as the count of junction bases outside the gene matches. The time point label here, explained by the study, means: about 28 days (+/-7) after the second vaccine dose. Because spike-specific TCR depth and breadth did not differ between the two schedules, AZD1222 recipients who got a second dose at roughly 4 weeks were pooled with those who got a second dose at roughly 12 weeks. Samples from vaccinated people were obtained from the UK trials COV001 and COV002, which included a single-blind randomized controlled phase 2/3 trial of AZD1222 (ChAdOx1 nCoV-19) in healthy adults. For TCRbeta chain sequencing, PBMC samples from trial participants were taken at day 0 and at day 28 after the second dose.

The paper's findings and limits, for the study overall: Conclusions about previously exposed vaccinees were limited because only a handful of AZD1222 recipients were SARS-CoV-2 seropositive at baseline. Vaccine-associated CD4 TCRs spanned the whole spike protein, with dominant responses in regions 160-218 and 743-854. After two AZD1222 doses, both the breadth and the depth of spike-specific TCRs were significantly higher than at day 0 and than in MenACWY recipients. Reportedly, close to half of the unique spike-specific TCRs recognized epitopes lying outside the regions that are mutated in the B.1.351 and B.1.1.7 variants. In the small 56-69-year group, the increase in depth fell short of significance, most likely because of low power. Because no day 14 peak-response samples were available, the repertoires could be characterized only after the peak T cell response. Participants were mostly white British, with more females than males. The authors suggested clonal diversity may have been underestimated.

This TCR came from an adult who received the AZD1222 COVID-19 vaccine. The chain is made from TRBV28 and TRBJ2-7; a stretch of 7 junction bases matches TRBD1. This specimen was peripheral blood, taken 28 days after the second AZD1222 dose. The DNA reads TGTGCCAGCAGCCCCCCGGGACAGCCCTACGAGCAGTACTTC. The resulting protein is CASSPPGQPYEQYF.